The clone carrying this TCR beta chain has at least ten counts. The CDR3 loop spans 18 amino acids. The germline V gene has CDR1 LGHDT and CDR2 YNNKEL (reference sequence). Trimming stripped 0 bases from V and 1 base from J, with 16 bases between. This record comes from a study of regulatory T cells in long-lasting Graves disease. For TCR beta, libraries came from iRepertoire HTBI primers and Arm-PCR of CDR3 regions. TCRdb called the multiplex PCR reads again in MiXCR, with one record for every CDR3 protein. The sample holds around 250,000 distinct CDR3 sequences, just over 20% seen once. The time point is: newly diagnosed GD, antithyroid drugs for less than 3 months. Extracted RNA from PBMCs served as the source of the TCR library.

This receptor was taken from a female donor with Graves disease. The sample in question was peripheral blood mononuclear cells (PBMCs), obtained at new diagnosis, from a patient treated with antithyroid drugs. The chain uses TRBV3-1 and TRBJ2-1; D may be TRBD2 (6 bases). CDR3 bases: TGTGCCAGCAGCCAAGATCGGGGGACCGTAATATCCTACAATGAGCAGTTCTTC. Protein: CASSQDRGTVISYNEQFF.